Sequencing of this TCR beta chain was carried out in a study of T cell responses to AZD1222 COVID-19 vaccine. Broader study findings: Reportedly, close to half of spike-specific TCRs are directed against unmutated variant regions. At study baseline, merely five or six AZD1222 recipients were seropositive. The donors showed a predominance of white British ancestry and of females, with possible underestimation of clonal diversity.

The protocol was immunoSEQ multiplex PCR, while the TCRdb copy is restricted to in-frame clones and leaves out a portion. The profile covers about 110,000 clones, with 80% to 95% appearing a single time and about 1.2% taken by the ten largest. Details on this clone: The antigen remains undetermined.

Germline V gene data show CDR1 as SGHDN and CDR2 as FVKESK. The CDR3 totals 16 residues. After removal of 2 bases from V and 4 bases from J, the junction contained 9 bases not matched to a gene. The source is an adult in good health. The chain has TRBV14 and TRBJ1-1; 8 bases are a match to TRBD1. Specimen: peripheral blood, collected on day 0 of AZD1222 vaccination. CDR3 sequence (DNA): TGTGCCAGCAGCCAATGGGGTCAGGGGGCGGCCACTGAAGCTTTCTTT. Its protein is CASSQWGQGAATEAFF.